The clone carrying this T cell receptor (beta chain) appeared a few times. In this CDR3 the conserved last residue, phenylalanine or tryptophan, is missing, so a read error is likely. The assay was immunoSEQ multiplex PCR, and TCRdb's table has in-frame clones only and misses some. This repertoire lists some 14,000 clones without singletons; about 23% sits in the top ten. Treatment was busulfan-fludarabine conditioning, a marrow graft, and cyclophosphamide on days +3 and +4. These data are taken from a study of T cells after posttransplantation cyclophosphamide. CDR3 length: 15 amino acids. Trimming removed 0 bases from V and 7 bases from J; junction bases left unmatched: 6. Germline loops: CDR1 SGHRS, CDR2 YFSETQ.

The TCR sequence derives from a female patient aged 40-49 years who received an allogeneic stem cell transplant from a related donor, was CMV-positive, and had no GVHD. Some T cells may be graft donor cells. Sequenced here: PBMCs, sampled approximately 1,200 days after allogeneic stem cell transplant with posttransplant cyclophosphamide. The chain uses TRBV5-1 and TRBJ2-7; 11 nucleotides line up with TRBD1. The CDR3: CASSLGGQGVLEQYL. The CDR3 DNA is TGCGCCAGCAGCTTGGGGGGACAGGGGGTCCTGGAGCAGTACCTC.